This T cell receptor (beta chain) appears in the sequencing data of a study of metastatic and nonmetastatic thyroid tumors. As for the study in general: The comparison covered peripheral blood and tumor or nodule tissue in malignant and benign thyroid patients.

The table lists this clone with many counts. Its antigen remains unidentified. How the authors handled the data: For papillary thyroid cancer, a distant-metastasis classifier was constructed from CDR3 differences observed across clinicopathological groups. With MiXCR, TCRdb reprocessed the PCR reads. TCRdb's processing, not the authors', yielded these V and J calls. The sample lists some 30,000 clones; just under 30% were seen once. No treatment had been given to any patient before thyroid surgery. Per germline, CDR1 SGHKS and CDR2 YYEKEE (reference sequence). The CDR3 has 13 residues. Trimming cost V 3 bases and J 2 bases, with 8 bases left between them. Findings of the study overall: Reports indicated that malignant thyroid tumors showed significantly higher TCR beta diversity than benign nodules did, in blood and tumor.

The sequence was obtained from a female donor with papillary thyroid cancer or a benign thyroid nodule (not recorded which). Some clones in this sample may be carry-over from other donors' samples. The V call is TRBV5-5, the J call TRBJ1-2, with D possibly matching TRBD1 (6 bases). The material sequenced was blood. CDR3 in DNA: TGTGCCAGCAGCTCCGGACAGAACTATGGCTACACCTTC. It codes for CASSSGQNYGYTF.